This T cell receptor beta chain was sequenced during a study of blood T cell repertoires in COVID-19. Germline V gene data show CDR1 as LNHDA and CDR2 as SQIVND (reference sequence). With V trimmed by 4 bases and J by 5 bases, 13 bases remained unmatched. This CDR3 spans 17 amino acids. Profiled with immunoSEQ multiplex PCR; TCRdb holds only in-frame clones, not every one. The repertoire holds 59,000 or so clones, approximately 80% seen once, with 6.5% to 7.5% in the top ten. The chain joins TRBV19 to TRBJ1-4, with TRBD1 matching 7 bases. This TCR came from a man between 60 and 70 years old with acute or convalescent COVID-19. The sample taken for sequencing was peripheral blood. The CDR3 DNA follows: TGTGCCAGTAGTAACCTACAGGGGTTAGGGGTGAATGAAAAACTGTTTTTT. This translates into CASSNLQGLGVNEKLFF.